These T cell receptor beta chains were read from a single sample in a study of OX40 agonist ivuxolimab in advanced cancers. Here immunoSEQ multiplex PCR was the method, and the copy in TCRdb shows in-frame clones only, minus some. There are 65,000 to 90,000 clones in the sample; roughly four fifths occur only once, and 5% lies in the top ten. Source: CD4+ or CD8+ T cells sorted from blood, taken in a trial of the OX40 agonist ivuxolimab. The receptors were gathered from an adult with an advanced solid tumor such as melanoma, head and neck, liver or kidney cancer. Each CDR3 is given with its conserved first and last residue. Fields, in order: V gene, D gene, clone size, J gene, CDR3 protein, CDR3 DNA. A D gene is named only where the DNA matches it firmly. Some rows have no size entry. The others give once, few or many, or a class for an expanded clone.

>TRBV19|TRBD1|NA|TRBJ1-5
CASSLVRDSLYSNQPQHF
TGTGCCAGTAGTCTCGTACGGGACAGCCTCTATAGCAATCAGCCCCAGCATTTT
>TRBV5-1|NA|NA|TRBJ2-1
CASSLQALYNEQFF
TGCGCCAGCAGCTTACAGGCCTTATACAATGAGCAGTTCTTC
>TRBV18|NA|NA|TRBJ2-5
CASSQGHLETQYF
TGTGCCAGCTCACAGGGACATTTGGAGACCCAGTACTTC
>TRBV19|NA|NA|TRBJ2-3
CASRIANEGGGTQYF
TGTGCCTCTCGTATAGCAAATGAGGGGGGAGGTACGCAGTATTTT
>TRBV15|NA|few|TRBJ1-3
CATSRDHGGGQNTIYF
TGTGCCACCAGCAGAGATCATGGTGGCGGCCAAAACACCATATATTTT
>TRBV5-4|NA|NA|TRBJ2-3
CASSLEGATNTQYF
TGTGCCAGCAGCTTGGAAGGGGCCACAAATACGCAGTATTTT
>TRBV5-4|NA|few|TRBJ2-6
CASSLNIASGANVLTF
TGTGCCAGCAGCTTGAACATCGCCTCTGGGGCCAACGTCCTGACTTTC
>TRBV29-1|TRBD1|NA|TRBJ2-6
CSVDRGGSGANVLTF
TGCAGCGTCGACAGGGGGGGTTCTGGGGCCAACGTCCTGACTTTC
>TRBV11-2|NA|once|TRBJ1-1
CASSGLGGRTEAFF
TGTGCCAGCAGCGGACTCGGGGGTCGGACTGAAGCTTTCTTT
>TRBV4-1|TRBD2|NA|TRBJ2-5
CASSRGSGGSIETQYF
TGCGCCAGCAGCCGGGGGAGCGGGGGGAGCATCGAGACCCAGTACTTC
>TRBV15|NA|NA|TRBJ2-7
CATSRDRGFGEQYF
TGTGCCACCAGCAGAGATAGAGGGTTCGGCGAGCAGTACTTC
>TRBV5-1|NA|NA|TRBJ2-1
CASSSGGVSYNEQFF
TGCGCCAGCAGCTCCGGCGGGGTCTCCTACAATGAGCAGTTCTTC
>TRBV5-4|NA|NA|TRBJ2-3
CASSLGGSSTDTQYF
TGTGCCAGCAGCTTGGGCGGCTCTTCCACAGATACGCAGTATTTT
>TRBV27|NA|NA|TRBJ2-7
CASSEGRSYEQYF
TGTGCCAGCAGCGAGGGGCGGTCCTACGAGCAGTACTTC
>TRBV9|TRBD1|NA|TRBJ1-6
CASSAGQGKDSPLHF
TGTGCCAGCAGCGCCGGACAGGGGAAGGATTCACCCCTCCACTTT
>TRBV19|TRBD1|NA|TRBJ2-5
CASRGQGETQYF
TGTGCCAGTAGGGGACAGGGAGAGACCCAGTACTTC
>TRBV19|TRBD1|medium-sized|TRBJ2-4
CASSMDRGPKNIQYF
TGTGCCAGTAGTATGGACAGGGGGCCCAAAAACATTCAGTACTTC
>TRBV7-2|NA|NA|TRBJ2-1
CASRTPSYNEQFF
TGTGCCAGCAGGACACCATCCTACAATGAGCAGTTCTTC
>TRBV6-6|NA|NA|TRBJ2-1
CASSYHNEQFF
TGTGCCAGCAGTTATCACAATGAGCAGTTCTTC
>TRBV28|TRBD2|NA|TRBJ2-7
CASRPPLAGGSYEQYF
TGTGCCAGCAGGCCCCCCCTAGCGGGCGGCTCCTACGAGCAGTACTTC
>TRBV29-1|TRBD1|NA|TRBJ1-2
CSVRTGGYGYTF
TGCAGCGTGCGGACAGGGGGCTATGGCTACACCTTC
>TRBV5-4|NA|NA|TRBJ2-5
CASSLEQRSQETQYF
TGTGCCAGCAGCCTTGAACAGCGGAGCCAAGAGACCCAGTACTTC
>TRBV5-4|TRBD1|NA|TRBJ1-2
CASSYYESGGGGYTF
TGTGCCAGCAGCTACTATGAATCAGGGGGCGGGGGCTACACCTTC
>TRBV9|TRBD1|NA|TRBJ1-4
CASSVRGTEGGPLFF
TGTGCCAGCAGCGTACGCGGGACAGAAGGGGGACCACTGTTTTTT
>TRBV28|NA|NA|TRBJ1-1
CASKVGQKTEAFF
TGTGCCAGCAAAGTAGGGCAAAAGACTGAAGCTTTCTTT
>TRBV15|TRBD1|NA|TRBJ2-7
CATSRGTGPREQYF
TGTGCCACCAGCAGGGGGACAGGGCCGAGGGAGCAGTACTTC
>TRBV2|TRBD1|NA|TRBJ1-1
CARSLEGQGWGNTEAFF
TGTGCCAGGTCCTTGGAGGGACAGGGATGGGGGAACACTGAAGCTTTCTTT
>TRBV21-1|NA|NA|TRBJ2-1
CASSPPGPDEQFF
TGTGCCAGCAGCCCTCCAGGGCCTGATGAGCAGTTCTTC
>TRBV28|NA|once|TRBJ2-3
CASSSVTDTQYF
TGTGCCAGCAGTTCCGTCACAGATACGCAGTATTTT
>TRBV9|TRBD1|NA|TRBJ1-2
CASSVYSGGYGYTF
TGTGCCAGCAGCGTATATTCAGGGGGCTATGGCTACACCTTC
>TRBV28|NA|NA|TRBJ1-2
CASSLETEIGYTF
TGTGCCAGCAGTTTGGAAACAGAGATAGGCTACACCTTC
>TRBV6-5|NA|NA|TRBJ2-7
CASRRVDSSYEQYF
TGTGCCAGCAGGAGAGTCGACAGCTCCTACGAGCAGTACTTC
>TRBV18|NA|NA|TRBJ2-5
CASSPIEDRGLQETQYF
TGTGCCAGCTCACCAATCGAGGACCGAGGACTCCAAGAGACCCAGTACTTC
>TRBV14|NA|NA|TRBJ2-1
CASSQFTGSSYNEQFF
TGTGCCAGCAGCCAATTTACAGGGAGCTCCTACAATGAGCAGTTCTTC